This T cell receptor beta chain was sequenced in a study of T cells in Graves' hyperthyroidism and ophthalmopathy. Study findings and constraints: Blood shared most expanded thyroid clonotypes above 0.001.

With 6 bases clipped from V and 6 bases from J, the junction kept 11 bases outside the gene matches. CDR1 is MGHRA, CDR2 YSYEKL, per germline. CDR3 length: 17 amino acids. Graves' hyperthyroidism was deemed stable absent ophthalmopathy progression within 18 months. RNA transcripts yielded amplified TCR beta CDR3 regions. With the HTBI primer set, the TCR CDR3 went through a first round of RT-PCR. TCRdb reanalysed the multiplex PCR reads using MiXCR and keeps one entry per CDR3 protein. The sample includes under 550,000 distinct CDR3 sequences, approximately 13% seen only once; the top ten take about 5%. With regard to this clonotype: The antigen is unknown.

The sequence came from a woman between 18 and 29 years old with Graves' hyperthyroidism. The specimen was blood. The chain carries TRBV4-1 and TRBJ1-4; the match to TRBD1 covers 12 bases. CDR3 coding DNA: TGCGCCAGCAGAATGACCCGGGACAGGGGGCAAGATGAAAAACTGTTTTTT. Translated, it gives CASRMTRDRGQDEKLFF.